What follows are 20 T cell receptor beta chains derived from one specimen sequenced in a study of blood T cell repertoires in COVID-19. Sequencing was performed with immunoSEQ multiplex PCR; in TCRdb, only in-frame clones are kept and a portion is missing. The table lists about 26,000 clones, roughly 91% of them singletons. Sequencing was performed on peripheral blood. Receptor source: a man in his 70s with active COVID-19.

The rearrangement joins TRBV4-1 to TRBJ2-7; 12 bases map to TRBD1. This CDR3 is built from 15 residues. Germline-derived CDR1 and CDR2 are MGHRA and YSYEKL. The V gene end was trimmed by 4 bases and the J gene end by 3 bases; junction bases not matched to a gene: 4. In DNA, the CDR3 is TGCGCCAGCAGCCCGGGACAGGGGGCAAACTACGAGCAGTACTTC. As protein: CASSPGQGANYEQYF.

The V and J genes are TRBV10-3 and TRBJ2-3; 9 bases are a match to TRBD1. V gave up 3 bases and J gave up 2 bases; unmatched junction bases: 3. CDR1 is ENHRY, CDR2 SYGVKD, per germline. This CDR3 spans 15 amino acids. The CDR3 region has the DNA TGTGCCATCAGTGAAGGACAGGGGCCCACAGATACGCAGTATTTT. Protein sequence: CAISEGQGPTDTQYF.

The CDR3 spells CASSPRCEPPGTDTQYF. In DNA, the CDR3 is TGTGCCAGCTCACCACGGTGCGAACCCCCCGGCACAGATACGCAGTATTTT. The V and J genes are TRBV18 and TRBJ2-3, with no clear D. The germline V gene has CDR1 KGHSH and CDR2 LQKENI. V was cut by 1 base and J by 1 base, with 15 bases left in between. CDR3 length equals 17 residues. Full variable domain (remainder filled in from reference TRBV18 and TRBJ2-3): NAGVMQNPRHLVRRRGQEARLRCSPMKGHSHVYWYRQLPEEGLKFMVYLQKENIIDESGMPKERFSAEFPKEGPSILRIQQVVRGDSAAYFCASSPRCEPPGTDTQYFGPGTRLTVL.

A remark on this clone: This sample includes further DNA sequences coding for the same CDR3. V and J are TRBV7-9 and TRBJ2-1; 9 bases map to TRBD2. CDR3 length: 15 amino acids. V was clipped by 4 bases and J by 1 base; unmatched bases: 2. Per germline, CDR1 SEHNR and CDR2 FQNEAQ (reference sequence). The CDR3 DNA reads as TGTGCCAGCAGCTCGAGCGGGGGGTCCTACAATGAGCAGTTCTTC. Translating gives CASSSSGGSYNEQFF.

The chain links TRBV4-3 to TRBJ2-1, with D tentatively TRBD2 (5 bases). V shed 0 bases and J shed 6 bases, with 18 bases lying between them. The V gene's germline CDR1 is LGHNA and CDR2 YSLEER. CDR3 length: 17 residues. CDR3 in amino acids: CASSQDKLLARANEQFF. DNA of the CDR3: TGCGCCAGCAGCCAAGATAAACTCCTAGCAAGGGCCAATGAGCAGTTCTTC.

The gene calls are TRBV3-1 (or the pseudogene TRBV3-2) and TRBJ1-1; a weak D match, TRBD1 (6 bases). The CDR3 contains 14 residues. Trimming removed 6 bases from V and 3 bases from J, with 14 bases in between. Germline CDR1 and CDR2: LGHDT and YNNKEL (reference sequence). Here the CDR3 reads CASSFRQADTEAFF. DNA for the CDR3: TGTGCCAGCAGTTTCCGACAGGCTGACACTGAAGCTTTCTTT.

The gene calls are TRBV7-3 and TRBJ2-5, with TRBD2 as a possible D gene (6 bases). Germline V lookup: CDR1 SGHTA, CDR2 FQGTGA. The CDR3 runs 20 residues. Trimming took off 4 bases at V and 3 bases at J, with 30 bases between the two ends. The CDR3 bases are TGTGCCAGCAGCTCCCCAATGAATCCCGCTGTGGACGGGGGAAAAGAGACCCAGTACTTC. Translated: CASSSPMNPAVDGGKETQYF.

The CDR3 loop is CASSVVPGAENEQYF. DNA of the CDR3: TGTGCCAGCAGCGTAGTTCCAGGGGCTGAAAACGAGCAGTACTTC. V usage is TRBV9 and J usage is TRBJ2-7; a possible D gene is TRBD1 (6 bases). The CDR3 totals 15 residues. In germline, CDR1 is SGDLS, CDR2 YYNGEE. The V end was cut by 0 bases, the J end by 5 bases, with 15 bases between.

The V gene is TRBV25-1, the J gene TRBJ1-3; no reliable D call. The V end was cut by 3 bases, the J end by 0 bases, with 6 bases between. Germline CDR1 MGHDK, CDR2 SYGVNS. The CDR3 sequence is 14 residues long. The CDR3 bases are TGTGCCAGCAGTGATTGGAGCTCTGGAAACACCATATATTTT. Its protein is CASSDWSSGNTIYF.

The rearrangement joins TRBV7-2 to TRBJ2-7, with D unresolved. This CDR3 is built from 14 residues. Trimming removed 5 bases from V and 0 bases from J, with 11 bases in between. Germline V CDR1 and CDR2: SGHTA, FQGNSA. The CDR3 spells CASSPHPSSYEQYF. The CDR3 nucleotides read TGTGCCAGCAGCCCCCACCCCAGCTCCTACGAGCAGTACTTC. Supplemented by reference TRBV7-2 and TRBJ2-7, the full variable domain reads GAGVSQSPSNKVTEKGKDVELRCDPISGHTALYWYRQSLGQGLEFLIYFQGNSAPDKSGLPSDRFSAERTGGSVSTLTIQRTQQEDSAVYLCASSPHPSSYEQYFGPGTRLTVT.

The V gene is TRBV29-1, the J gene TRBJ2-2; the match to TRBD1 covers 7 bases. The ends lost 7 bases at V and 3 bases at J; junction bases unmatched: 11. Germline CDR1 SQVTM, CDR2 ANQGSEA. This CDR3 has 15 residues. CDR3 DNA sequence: TGCAGCGCCCGAAAAGGACAGGCTGACACCGGGGAGCTGTTTTTT. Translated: CSARKGQADTGELFF.

CDR3 DNA sequence: TGTGCCAGCAGTTTTTCAGGGGTGGGCTCACCCCTCCACTTT. It translates to CASSFSGVGSPLHF. The V call is TRBV7-8, the J call TRBJ1-6; maybe TRBD1 (6 bases). Trimming cost V 6 bases and J 10 bases, with 16 bases left between them. CDR3 length equals 14 residues. In germline, CDR1 is SGHVS, CDR2 FQNEAQ.

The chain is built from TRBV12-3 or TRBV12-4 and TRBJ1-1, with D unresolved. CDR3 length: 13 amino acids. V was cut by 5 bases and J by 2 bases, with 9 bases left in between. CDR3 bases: TGTGCCAGCAGTGGCAGGCTTAACACTGAAGCTTTCTTT. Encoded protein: CASSGRLNTEAFF.

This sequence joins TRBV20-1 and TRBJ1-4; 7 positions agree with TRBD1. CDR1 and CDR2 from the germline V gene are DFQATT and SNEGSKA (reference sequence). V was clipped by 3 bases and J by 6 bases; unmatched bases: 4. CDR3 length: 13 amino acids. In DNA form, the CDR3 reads TGCAGTGCTAGTGGGACAGACCATGAAAAACTGTTTTTT. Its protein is CSASGTDHEKLFF.

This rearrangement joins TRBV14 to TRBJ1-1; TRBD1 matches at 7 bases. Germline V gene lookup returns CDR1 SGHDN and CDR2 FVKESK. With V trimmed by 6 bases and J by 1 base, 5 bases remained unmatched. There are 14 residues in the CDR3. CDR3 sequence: CASRGDSPNTEAFF. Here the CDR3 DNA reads TGTGCCAGCAGGGGGGACAGCCCGAACACTGAAGCTTTCTTT. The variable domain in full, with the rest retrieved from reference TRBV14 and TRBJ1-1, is EAGVTQFPSHSVIEKGQTVTLRCDPISGHDNLYWYRRVMGKEIKFLLHFVKESKQDESGMPNNRFLAERTGGTYSTLKVQPAELEDSGVYFCASRGDSPNTEAFFGQGTRLTVV.

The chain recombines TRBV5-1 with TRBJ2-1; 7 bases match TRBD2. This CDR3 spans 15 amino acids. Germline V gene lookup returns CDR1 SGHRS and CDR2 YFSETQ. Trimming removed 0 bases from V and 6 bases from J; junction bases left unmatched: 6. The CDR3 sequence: CASSLGLAGFNEQFF. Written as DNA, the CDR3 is TGCGCCAGCAGCTTGGGACTAGCAGGCTTCAATGAGCAGTTCTTC.

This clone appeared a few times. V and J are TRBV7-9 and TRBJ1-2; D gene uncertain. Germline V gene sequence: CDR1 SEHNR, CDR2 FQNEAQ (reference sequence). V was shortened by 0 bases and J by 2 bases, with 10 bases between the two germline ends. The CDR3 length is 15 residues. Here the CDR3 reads CASSLARTGNYGYTF. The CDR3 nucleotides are TGTGCCAGCAGCTTAGCTAGGACGGGAAACTATGGCTACACCTTC.

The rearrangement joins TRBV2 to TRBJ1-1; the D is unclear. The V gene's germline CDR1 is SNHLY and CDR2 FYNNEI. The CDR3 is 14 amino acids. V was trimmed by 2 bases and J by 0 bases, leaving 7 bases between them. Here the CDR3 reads CASSEQVMNTEAFF. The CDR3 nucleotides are TGTGCCAGCAGTGAACAGGTCATGAACACTGAAGCTTTCTTT.

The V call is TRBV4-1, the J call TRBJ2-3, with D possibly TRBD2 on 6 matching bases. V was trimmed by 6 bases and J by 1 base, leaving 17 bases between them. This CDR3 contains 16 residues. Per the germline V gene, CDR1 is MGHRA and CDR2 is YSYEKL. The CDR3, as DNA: TGCGCCAGCAGTGACCCGGAGGGCCAGGGCACAGATACGCAGTATTTT. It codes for CASSDPEGQGTDTQYF.

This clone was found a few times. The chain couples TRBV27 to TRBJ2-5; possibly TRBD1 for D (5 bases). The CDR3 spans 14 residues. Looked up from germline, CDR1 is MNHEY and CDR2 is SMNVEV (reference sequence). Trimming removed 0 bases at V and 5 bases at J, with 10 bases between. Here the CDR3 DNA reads TGTGCCAGCAGTTTATCGGCAGGGATGGAGACCCAGTACTTC. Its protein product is CASSLSAGMETQYF.